This is a list of T cell receptor beta chains from one sample in a study of identical twins. TCRdb re-called the 5' RACE reads with MiXCR, one entry per CDR3 protein. Of about 470,000 distinct CDR3 sequences listed, 20% to 30% are singletons. This sample also belongs to another study, concerning T cells expressing NK-cell markers.

The sequencing input was CD4+ T cells sorted from blood. These receptors were obtained from a woman between 18 and 30 years old in good health. Each CDR3 is given without its conserved first and last residue. For some rows the clone size is stated as once, few or many, or as a class when expanded; others skip it.

v_gene	j_gene	len	abundance	CDR3aa
TRBV12-3/TRBV12-4	TRBJ1-1	12	.	ASSLPTGPPELD
TRBV2	TRBJ1-2	10	many	ASRETDYGYT
TRBV20-1	TRBJ1-1	13	.	SARDRGGVNTEAF
TRBV12-3/TRBV12-4	TRBJ2-5	12	.	ASRTSGRVKTQY
TRBV9	TRBJ2-1	15	.	ASSVALSSGMYNEQF
TRBV29-1	TRBJ2-3	12	.	SVGGTVSTDTQY
TRBV4-2	TRBJ2-3	13	few	ASSRTGGSTDTQY
TRBV7-9	TRBJ2-5	13	few	ASSLLKLLKETQY
TRBV6-5	TRBJ1-2	15	few	ASSYSGGSATPYGYT
TRBV6-5	TRBJ2-3	11	few	ASSYRRTDTQY
TRBV5-5	TRBJ2-1	12	many	ASSFVGTKNEQF
TRBV18	TRBJ1-6	15	.	ASRGQGLSSYNSPLH
TRBV7-2	TRBJ2-7	12	.	ASSLWGERDEQY
TRBV5-1	TRBJ1-4	12	few	ASSPGRMEEKLF
TRBV5-5	TRBJ2-3	12	.	ASSRVGVSDTQY
TRBV5-1	TRBJ2-1	12	few	ASSLGLPANEQF
TRBV24-1	TRBJ2-1	12	.	ATSDPGQHNEQF
TRBV20-1	TRBJ1-2	10	.	SAFRANYGYT
TRBV7-3	TRBJ2-2	14	.	ASSLSGGANTGELF
TRBV20-1	TRBJ2-3	12	many	SASRGWGTDTQY
TRBV6-5	TRBJ2-2	13	.	ASSYSTGWTGELF
TRBV5-1	TRBJ2-5	14	few	ASSLGDRGFQETQY
TRBV7-9	TRBJ1-1	13	many	ASSFTGIIWTEAF
TRBV29-1	TRBJ1-1	13	few	SVEDRRRMNTEAF
TRBV6-5	TRBJ1-1	10	.	ASSPAQGQAF
TRBV2	TRBJ2-3	12	once	ASSEAPTTDTQY
TRBV5-1	TRBJ2-3	12	many	ASSFGTSTDTQY
TRBV29-1	TRBJ2-2	12	.	SCNDWGNTGELF
TRBV7-8	TRBJ2-7	15	.	ASSSRSRLAGAYEQY
TRBV7-2	TRBJ2-2	14	.	ASSLGGPAGAGELF
TRBV20-1	TRBJ2-3	15	.	SARANTGTGGADTQY
TRBV5-1	TRBJ1-5	10	.	ASSREGGPQH
TRBV20-1	TRBJ2-3	16	.	SVIGTSGRAGGTDTQY
TRBV20-1	TRBJ2-2	13	few	SARSRLSGPGELF
TRBV6-6	TRBJ2-1	11	.	ASTWGSYNEQF
TRBV20-1	TRBJ1-1	11	few	SARIQGAPEAF
TRBV6-5	TRBJ2-2	16	.	ASSYTLLRDRGDGELF
TRBV20-1	TRBJ2-1	12	once	SASGKVSYNEQF
TRBV5-5	TRBJ2-5	11	.	ASRDMAPETQY
TRBV7-9	TRBJ2-1	13	.	ASSSGTGAVNEQF
TRBV20-1	TRBJ1-5	10	.	SVRDRGQPQH
TRBV24-1	TRBJ2-5	13	.	ATSDPTGAGETQY
TRBV12-3/TRBV12-4	TRBJ1-5	13	.	ASTLGTGGNQPQH
TRBV20-1	TRBJ2-1	14	few	SARDPGRQGGNEQF
TRBV20-1	TRBJ2-1	13	.	SARDQREGRNEQF
TRBV3-1	TRBJ2-7	13	.	ASSHDSPSFYEQY
TRBV28	TRBJ2-1	15	.	ASRDQTPGTGSHEQF
TRBV6-2/TRBV6-3	TRBJ2-7	12	.	ASRGAGGPGEQY
TRBV20-1	TRBJ2-3	16	.	SARDPFGAGGEADTQY
TRBV20-1	TRBJ2-1	13	.	SARHLAGRYNEQF
TRBV6-1	TRBJ1-5	11	.	ASSEILSQPQH
TRBV27	TRBJ2-1	11	.	ASRSLDRNEQF
TRBV4-1	TRBJ2-2	19	few	ASSQSPWGIGPPGATGELF
TRBV20-1	TRBJ2-3	13	.	SAKGLAGGLDTQY
TRBV6-6	TRBJ2-5	11	many	ASSYGQKETQY
TRBV11-2	TRBJ1-5	12	few	ASSLGADRQPQH
TRBV5-6	TRBJ2-1	11	few	ASSLALYNEQF
TRBV5-1	TRBJ2-7	13	.	ASSPGGGPSYEQY
TRBV15	TRBJ2-7	13	.	ATSRVFRGSYEQY